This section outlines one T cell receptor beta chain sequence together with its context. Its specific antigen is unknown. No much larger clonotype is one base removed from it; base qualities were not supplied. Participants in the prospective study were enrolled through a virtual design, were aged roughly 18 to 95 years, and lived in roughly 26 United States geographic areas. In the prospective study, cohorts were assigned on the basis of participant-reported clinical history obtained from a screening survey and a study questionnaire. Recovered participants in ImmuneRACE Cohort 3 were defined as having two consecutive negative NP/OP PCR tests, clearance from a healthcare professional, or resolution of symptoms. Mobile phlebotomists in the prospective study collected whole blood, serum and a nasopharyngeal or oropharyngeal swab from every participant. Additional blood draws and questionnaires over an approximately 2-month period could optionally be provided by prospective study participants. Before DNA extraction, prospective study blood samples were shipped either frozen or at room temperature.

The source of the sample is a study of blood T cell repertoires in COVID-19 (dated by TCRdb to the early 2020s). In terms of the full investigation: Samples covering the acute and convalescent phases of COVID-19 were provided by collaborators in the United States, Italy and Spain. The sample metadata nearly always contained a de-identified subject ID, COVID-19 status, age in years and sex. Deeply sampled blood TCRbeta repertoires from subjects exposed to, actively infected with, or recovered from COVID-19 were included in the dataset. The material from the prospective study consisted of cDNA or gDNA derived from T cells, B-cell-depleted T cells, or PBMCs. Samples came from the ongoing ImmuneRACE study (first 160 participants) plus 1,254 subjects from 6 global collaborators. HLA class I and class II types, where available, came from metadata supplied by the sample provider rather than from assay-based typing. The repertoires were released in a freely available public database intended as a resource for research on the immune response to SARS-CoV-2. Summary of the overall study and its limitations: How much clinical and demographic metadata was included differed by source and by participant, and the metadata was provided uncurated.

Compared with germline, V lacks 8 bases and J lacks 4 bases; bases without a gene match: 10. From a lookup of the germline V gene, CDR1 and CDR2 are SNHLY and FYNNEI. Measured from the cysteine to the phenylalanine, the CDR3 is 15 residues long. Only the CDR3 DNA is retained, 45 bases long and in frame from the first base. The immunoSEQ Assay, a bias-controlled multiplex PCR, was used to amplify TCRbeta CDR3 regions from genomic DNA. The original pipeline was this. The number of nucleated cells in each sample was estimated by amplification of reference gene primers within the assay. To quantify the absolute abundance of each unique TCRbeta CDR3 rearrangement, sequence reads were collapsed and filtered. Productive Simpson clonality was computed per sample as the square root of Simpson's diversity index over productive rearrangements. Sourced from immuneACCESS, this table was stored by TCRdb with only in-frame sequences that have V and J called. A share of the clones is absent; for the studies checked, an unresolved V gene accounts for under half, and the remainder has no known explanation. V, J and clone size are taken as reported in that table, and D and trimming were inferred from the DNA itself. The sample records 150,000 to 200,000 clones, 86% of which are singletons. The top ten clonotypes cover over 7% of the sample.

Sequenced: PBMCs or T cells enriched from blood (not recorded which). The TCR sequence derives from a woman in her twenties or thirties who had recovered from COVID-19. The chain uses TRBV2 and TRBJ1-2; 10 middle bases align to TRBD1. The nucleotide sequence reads TGTGCCAGCCCTCCCGAAGACAGGGGGCTCTATGGCTACACCTTC. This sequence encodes CASPPEDRGLYGYTF.